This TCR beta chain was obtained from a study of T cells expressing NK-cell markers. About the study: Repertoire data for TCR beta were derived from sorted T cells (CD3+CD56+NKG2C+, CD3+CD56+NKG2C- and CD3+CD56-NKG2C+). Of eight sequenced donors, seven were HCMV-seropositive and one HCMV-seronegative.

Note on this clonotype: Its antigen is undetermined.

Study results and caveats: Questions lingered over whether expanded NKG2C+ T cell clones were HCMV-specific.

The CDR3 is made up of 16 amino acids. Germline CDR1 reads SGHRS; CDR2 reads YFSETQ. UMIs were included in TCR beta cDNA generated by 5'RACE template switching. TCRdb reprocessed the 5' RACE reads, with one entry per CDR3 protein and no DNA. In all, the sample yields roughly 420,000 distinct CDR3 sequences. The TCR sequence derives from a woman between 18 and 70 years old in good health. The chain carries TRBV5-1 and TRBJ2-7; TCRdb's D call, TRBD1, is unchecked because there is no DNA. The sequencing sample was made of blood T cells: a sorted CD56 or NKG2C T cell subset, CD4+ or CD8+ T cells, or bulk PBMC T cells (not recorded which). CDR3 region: CASSPRMVTGTHEQYF.